This T cell receptor beta chain came from a study of shared clonotypes between healthy human individuals. On the study more broadly: Every donor yielded three CD4 naive, three CD4 memory, two CD8 naive and one CD8 memory plate.

On this clone itself: The antigen is unknown.

Across several immunoSEQ plates, the genomic DNA of each subset was split evenly. In the sorted-subset replicate PCRs, 200 ng DNA, 29,000 or so T cell genomes, was used. The method was immunoSEQ multiplex PCR; TCRdb's version includes in-frame clones alone and lacks a portion of them. The sample contains about 1 million clones, about 75% of which appear only once. The study, taken as a whole, reports: Rarefaction analysis demonstrated incomplete sorted-subset sequencing notwithstanding large depth.

Germline V lookup: CDR1 SNHLY, CDR2 FYNNEI. The CDR3 sequence is 13 residues long. The junction had 3 bases not matched to a gene; V was cut back by 5 bases and J by 3 bases. Specimen: memory CD4+ T cells sorted from blood. Indicated subset: CD45RA-negative fraction. The chain has TRBV2 and TRBJ1-2, with TRBD1 matching over 7 bases. The sequence was obtained from a man younger than 30 in good health. CDR3 in amino acids: CASSITGDYGYTF. The CDR3 coding sequence is TGTGCCAGCAGTATTACAGGGGACTATGGCTACACCTTC. Filled out from reference TRBV2 and TRBJ1-2, the complete variable domain reads EPEVTQTPSHQVTQMGQEVILRCVPISNHLYFYWYRQILGQKVEFLVSFYNNEISEKSEIFDDQFSVERPDGSNFTLKIRSTKLEDSAMYFCASSITGDYGYTFGSGTRLTVV.